The 3 T cell receptor beta chains listed next were all sequenced from one sample in a study of CD8+ T cells in alopecia areata. RNA, once extracted, was reverse transcribed into cDNA for use as the sequencing template. Sequencing was performed with immunoSEQ multiplex PCR; in TCRdb, only in-frame clones are kept and a portion is missing. The repertoire holds over 120,000 clones, about 60% seen once, with roughly 6.7% in the top ten. The source was CD4+ T cells sorted from blood, collected at week 0. The receptor source for this set is a human donor with alopecia areata.

The table lists this clone with a count of one. V is TRBV7-2 and J is TRBJ1-5; no firm D call. V was cut by 5 bases and J by 1 base, with 12 bases left in between. CDR3 length: 15 amino acids. Germline V gene sequence: CDR1 SGHTA, CDR2 FQGNSA. In DNA, the CDR3 is TGTGCCAGCAGCCGCGTCGGAGGCAGCAATCAGCCCCAGCATTTT. Translated, it gives CASSRVGGSNQPQHF.

The rearrangement uses TRBV7-2 and TRBJ1-2; D gene ambiguous. The germline gives CDR1 SGHTA, CDR2 FQGNSA. The CDR3 consists of 12 residues. Trimming removed 3 bases at V and 7 bases at J, with 9 bases between. Here the CDR3 reads CASSFSLFGYTF. CDR3 coding DNA: TGTGCCAGCAGCTTTTCCCTTTTTGGCTACACCTTC.

The chain is built from TRBV6-5 and TRBJ2-1, with 7 bases lining up with TRBD1. Germline loops: CDR1 MNHEY, CDR2 SVGAGI. The CDR3 is 12 residues long. V was clipped by 5 bases and J by 7 bases; unmatched bases: 2. The CDR3 sequence: CASSRQGNEQFF. Written as DNA, the CDR3 is TGTGCCAGCAGTCGACAGGGTAATGAGCAGTTCTTC.